These 10 T cell receptor beta chains were sequenced from one sample in a study of Ad26.COV2.S vaccination and SARS-CoV-2 variants (dated by TCRdb to 2020 to 2022). Sample treatment or condition, as interpreted from the label and publication: roughly 20 received Ad26.COV2.S at low or high dose, single or two shots; 5 received placebo; per-sample allocation not given. Repertoires of vaccine and placebo recipients were sequenced from samples collected on day 63 after the first injection. The library was built by means of the immunoSEQ multiplex PCR assay. The clones in this table, taken by TCRdb from immuneACCESS, are in-frame only. Not every clone is retained; where verified, under half of the shortfall comes from an unresolved V gene, and the cause of the rest is unknown. The sample table shows about 320,000 clones, and 85% to 90% are seen once. Together, the top ten hold under 2% of the sample.

This specimen consisted of peripheral blood, obtained in a trial of Ad26.COV2.S vaccine versus placebo. All receptors come from a person aged 18-60 years who received the Ad26.COV2.S COVID-19 vaccine or a placebo.

The chain links TRBV15 to TRBJ2-3; D is unclear. CDR1 and CDR2 from the germline V gene are LNHNV and YYDKDF (reference sequence). V was shortened by 0 bases and J by 3 bases, with 4 bases between the two germline ends. CDR3 size: 13 residues. DNA for the CDR3: TGTGCCACCAGCAGAGATAAGACAGATACGCAGTATTTT. This codes for CATSRDKTDTQYF.

V is TRBV2 and J is TRBJ1-6; D may be TRBD1 (5 bases). The V and J ends lost 5 bases and 1 base respectively, with 9 bases between them. From germline, CDR1 is SNHLY and CDR2 FYNNEI. The CDR3 consists of 15 residues. CDR3 DNA: TGTGCCAGCAGTCCCACAGGATCCTATAATTCACCCCTCCACTTT. Its translation is CASSPTGSYNSPLHF.

The chain couples TRBV27 to TRBJ2-3; a possible D gene is TRBD2 (7 bases). Germline V gene sequence: CDR1 MNHEY, CDR2 SMNVEV (reference sequence). CDR3 length: 15 amino acids. Trimming stripped 7 bases from V and 4 bases from J, with 18 bases between. The CDR3 bases are TGTGCCAGCACCTCACTTGGGGGGGCCCCAGATACGCAGTATTTT. Translating it yields CASTSLGGAPDTQYF.

This rearrangement joins TRBV2 to TRBJ1-1; unclear D gene. CDR1 and CDR2 from the germline V gene are SNHLY and FYNNEI. The CDR3 consists of 11 residues. Deletions cut 4 bases from V and 8 bases from J, with 8 bases between. This CDR3 reads CASSARREAFF. The CDR3 coding sequence is TGTGCCAGCAGTGCAAGAAGAGAAGCTTTCTTT.

The rearrangement joins TRBV5-1 to TRBJ1-4; no firm D call. The CDR3 is 15 residues long. Germline V gene data show CDR1 as SGHRS and CDR2 as YFSETQ. V lost 6 bases and J lost 4, with 16 bases in between. The CDR3 loop is CASTPGMRLNEKLFF. For the CDR3, the DNA is TGCGCCAGCACCCCGGGGATGAGACTTAATGAAAAACTGTTTTTT.

V usage is TRBV28 and J usage is TRBJ1-5; D call uncertain. V shed 6 bases and J shed 3 bases, with 6 bases lying between them. The CDR3 has 12 residues. Germline assignment: CDR1 MDHEN and CDR2 SYDVKM. The CDR3 here is CASRQYNQPQHF. DNA of the CDR3: TGTGCCAGCAGACAGTACAATCAGCCCCAGCATTTT.

Here the CDR3 DNA reads TGTGCCAGCAGTGAAGGGTTCAGGGGGGCCTGGGAGACCCAGTACTTC. This gives the protein CASSEGFRGAWETQYF. This rearrangement joins TRBV6-1 to TRBJ2-5; maybe TRBD1 (7 bases). This CDR3 has 16 amino acids. The V gene lost 1 base and the J gene lost 5 bases, with 17 bases spanning the gap. CDR1 MNHNS and CDR2 SASEGT come from the germline V gene.

In DNA, the CDR3 is TGTGCCACCAGCACAGATGGGACAGGGGGCGGTTATGGCTACACCTTC. It is translated as CATSTDGTGGGYGYTF. The V and J genes are TRBV15 and TRBJ1-2; 12 bases align to TRBD1. J was trimmed by 5 bases and V by 4 bases; bases with no gene match: 8. Germline CDR1 is LNHNV and CDR2 is YYDKDF (reference sequence). The CDR3 loop spans 16 amino acids. The whole variable domain, filled in from reference TRBV15 and TRBJ1-2, reads DAMVIQNPRYQVTQFGKPVTLSCSQTLNHNVMYWYQQKSSQAPKLLFHYYDKDFNNEADTPDNFQSRRPNTSFCFLDIRSPGLGDTAMYLCATSTDGTGGGYGYTFGSGTRLTVV.

This clone was seen once. The chain links TRBV5-1 to TRBJ2-7; 8 bases fit TRBD2. The CDR3 consists of 15 residues. Looked up from germline, CDR1 is SGHRS and CDR2 is YFSETQ. Unmatched junction bases numbered 5, after V lost 3 bases and J lost 0 bases. In DNA, the CDR3 is TGCGCCAGCAGCTCAACCGGGACTAGCTCCTACGAGCAGTACTTC. Its translation is CASSSTGTSSYEQYF.

The J gene is TRBJ1-5, the V gene TRBV2; D is undetermined. This CDR3 has 17 residues. Between the trimmed V and J ends, which lost 2 bases and 0 bases, there was a span of 14 bases. Germline CDR1 SNHLY, CDR2 FYNNEI. The DNA for the CDR3 is TGTGCCAGCAGTGAATGGCAGGTAGTTTATAGCAATCAGCCCCAGCATTTT. Translated, it gives CASSEWQVVYSNQPQHF.